This passage covers 8 T cell receptor beta chains from one sample sequenced in a study of cytomegalovirus exposure and HLA in healthy donors. PCR amplification relied on 60 Vbeta primers (plus 13 Jbeta primers). Repertoires were generated with immunoSEQ multiplex PCR, while TCRdb's copy carries only in-frame clones and drops some. Of under 200,000 clones in the sample, roughly 13% were seen once. Sequenced material: PBMCs. The receptors derive from a man aged 50 to 60 in good health and CMV-seropositive.

This clone has a handful of counts. The chain employs TRBV18 and TRBJ2-5; 11 bases fit TRBD2. Trimming removed 1 base from V and 3 bases from J; junction bases left unmatched: 13. Germline V CDR1 and CDR2: KGHSH, LQKENI. This CDR3 is built from 19 residues. Written as DNA, the CDR3 is TGTGCCAGCTCACCACTAGCGGGGGGGCAGTCAATATTGGAAGAGACCCAGTACTTC. This sequence encodes CASSPLAGGQSILEETQYF.

This clone came up a few times. This chain links TRBV4-3 with TRBJ2-1; 8 positions agree with TRBD2. Losses at the gene ends were 0 bases for V and 3 bases for J; bases not matched to a gene: 4. The CDR3 has 16 amino acids. The germline CDR1 and CDR2 sequences are LGHNA and YSLEER. The CDR3 DNA reads TGCGCCAGCAGCCAAGATGACCGGGGGGGCTACAATGAGCAGTTCTTC. This gives the protein CASSQDDRGGYNEQFF.

CDR3 nucleotide sequence: TGCGCCAGCGGCAACGGGGGGGCTCCGGATACGCAGTATTTT. Translating it yields CASGNGGAPDTQYF. The gene calls are TRBV10-2 and TRBJ2-3; 8 bases match TRBD2. CDR1 and CDR2 (germline): WSHSY, SAAADI. V was pared by 8 bases and J by 6 bases, with 10 bases of the junction left unmatched. This CDR3 has 14 residues.

V and J are TRBV6-5 and TRBJ1-2, with D unclear. The CDR3 totals 15 residues. The V end lost 2 bases, the J end lost 7 bases, and 17 bases lay between the germline ends. CDR1 MNHEY and CDR2 SVGAGI come from the germline V gene. Here the CDR3 reads CASSYNQQQRGGYTF. As DNA, the CDR3 is TGTGCCAGCAGTTACAACCAACAACAACGCGGTGGCTACACCTTC.

J is TRBJ1-4 and V is TRBV18, with 7 positions matching TRBD1. The CDR3 loop spans 17 amino acids. J lost 3 bases, V lost 4 bases, and 11 bases had no gene match. CDR1 is KGHSH and CDR2 is LQKENI in the germline V gene. This chain's CDR3 is CASSLPGQIGPNEKLFF. CDR3 coding DNA: TGTGCCAGCTCACTCCCGGGACAGATCGGGCCTAATGAAAAACTGTTTTTT.

This clone has a handful of counts. The V and J genes are TRBV19 and TRBJ1-1; D ambiguous. This CDR3 is built from 13 residues. Trimming shortened V by 0 bases and J by 11 bases, and 13 bases separated the two germline ends. From germline, CDR1 is LNHDA and CDR2 SQIVND (reference sequence). The CDR3 DNA follows: TGTGCCAGTAGTATAGACTGGTCAACAGAGGCTTTCTTT. Translation gives CASSIDWSTEAFF. Variable domain in full (rest from reference TRBV19 and TRBJ1-1): DGGITQSPKYLFRKEGQNVTLSCEQNLNHDAMYWYRQDPGQGLRLIYYSQIVNDFQKGDIAEGYSVSREKKESFPLTVTSAQKNPTAFYLCASSIDWSTEAFFGQGTRLTVV.

The chain uses TRBV11-3 and TRBJ2-5; D not resolved. Trimming removed 0 bases at V and 2 bases at J, with 10 bases between. This CDR3 has 15 residues. Germline V gene sequence: CDR1 SGHNT, CDR2 YENEEA. The CDR3 DNA reads as TGTGCCAGCAGCTTAGATTCCGCGGTGCAAGAGACCCAGTACTTC. Its translation: CASSLDSAVQETQYF.

This clone has only a few counts. One end of the junction varies from germline; a read error may be responsible. Other DNA variants within this sample encode the same CDR3. The J gene is TRBJ2-5, the V gene TRBV30, with 13 nucleotides matching TRBD2. The CDR3 totals 12 residues. The germline V gene encodes CDR1 GTSNPN and CDR2 SVGIG (reference sequence). The CDR3 coding sequence is TGTGCCTGGACTGGGACTAGCGGGGCATGGGACTTC. Its translation: CAWTGTSGAWDF.